One and the same sample provided the 8 T cell receptor beta chains below, sequenced in a study of early T cells in non-severe SARS-CoV-2 infection. A single record per CDR3 protein comes from TCRdb applying MiXCR to the 5' RACE reads. This table has tens of thousands of distinct CDR3 sequences, roughly 5.9% appearing once. Specimen: whole blood. These receptors were collected from an adult who was a healthcare worker with PCR-confirmed SARS-CoV-2 infection or an uninfected control (not recorded which).

This clonotype has ten or more counts. The rearrangement joins TRBV27 to TRBJ1-1; the D is unclear. The CDR3 contains 16 residues. Between the trimmed V and J ends, which lost 2 bases and 3 bases, there was a span of 16 bases. Germline values: CDR1 MNHEY, CDR2 SMNVEV (reference sequence). CDR3 amino acids: CASSLLPLPIDTEAFF. The CDR3 region has the DNA TGTGCCAGCAGTTTACTCCCGCTTCCGATTGACACTGAAGCTTTCTTT.

This clonotype came up many times. This sequence joins TRBV7-3 and TRBJ2-1; D might be TRBD2 (5 bases). The CDR3 is 15 amino acids. Deletions cut 0 bases from V and 2 bases from J, with 8 bases between. Germline V gene sequence: CDR1 SGHTA, CDR2 FQGTGA. The CDR3 coding sequence is TGTGCCAGCAGCTTAACGAACGGGGCCTACAATGAGCAGTTCTTC. This gives the protein CASSLTNGAYNEQFF.

This clonotype was found once. This chain's CDR3 is CASSPGPPGDEQFF. The CDR3 DNA follows: TGTGCCAGCAGCCCGGGACCCCCTGGGGATGAGCAGTTCTTC. This chain joins TRBV7-2 and TRBJ2-1; D assignment may be TRBD1 or TRBD2 (5 bases each). Germline-derived CDR1 and CDR2 are SGHTA and FQGNSA. The CDR3 spans 14 residues. V was clipped by 5 bases and J by 8 bases, with 16 bases between them.

This clonotype was counted at least ten times. The V gene is TRBV5-5, the J gene TRBJ1-2, with D hard to call. The CDR3 sequence is 15 residues long. Per germline, CDR1 SGHKS and CDR2 YYEKEE (reference sequence). The V end lost 4 bases, the J end lost 8 bases, and 21 bases lay between the germline ends. The CDR3 loop reads CASSNLREGPRGYTF. DNA for the CDR3: TGTGCCAGCAGCAATCTAAGAGAGGGCCCGAGAGGCTACACCTTC.

Only a few counts were recorded for this clonotype. V gene TRBV28 combines with J gene TRBJ1-4; D unclear. This CDR3 contains 14 residues. Germline V gene data show CDR1 as MDHEN and CDR2 as SYDVKM. The V gene lost 0 bases and the J gene lost 8 bases, with 10 bases spanning the gap. CDR3 in DNA: TGTGCCAGCAGTTTATGGGGCCACAGCGAAAAACTGTTTTTT. Amino acid sequence: CASSLWGHSEKLFF.

This clonotype was seen at least ten times. The rearrangement links TRBV7-2 to TRBJ1-1; D unclear. CDR1 is SGHTA and CDR2 is FQGNSA in the germline V gene. CDR3 length: 12 amino acids. The V end lost 4 bases, the J end lost 6 bases, and 9 bases lay between the germline ends. CDR3 protein: CASSSDLSEAFF. CDR3 nucleotides: TGTGCCAGCAGCTCCGATCTCTCTGAAGCTTTCTTT.

The rearrangement links TRBV7-9 to TRBJ2-3; TRBD1 might be the D (6 bases). CDR3 length equals 16 residues. CDR1 and CDR2 from the germline V gene are SEHNR and FQNEAQ (reference sequence). V lost 5 bases, J lost 6 bases, and 21 bases lay in between. The CDR3 nucleotides are TGTGCCAGCAGCCCCCCAGGTACAGGGCATCAGGATACGCAGTATTTT. Amino acid sequence: CASSPPGTGHQDTQYF.

The table lists this clonotype with many counts. Here the CDR3 DNA reads TGCGCCAGCAGCCAAGAGGGGACAGGGGTCATGAACACTGAAGCTTTCTTT. It codes for CASSQEGTGVMNTEAFF. The J gene is TRBJ1-1, the V gene TRBV4-1, with 10 bases that match TRBD1. Per the germline V gene, CDR1 is MGHRA and CDR2 is YSYEKL. Trimming removed 0 bases from V and 0 bases from J; junction bases left unmatched: 4. The CDR3 is 17 amino acids.